These 24 T cell receptor beta chains were sequenced from one sample in a study of blood T cell repertoires in COVID-19 (TCRdb year 2020). Library construction relied on the immunoSEQ multiplex PCR assay. TCRdb's version of the immuneACCESS table is confined to in-frame rearrangements and falls short of the full clone set. An unresolved V gene accounts for under half of the shortfall where checked; the remainder is of unknown origin. The sample yields some 260,000 clones; 70% to 75% were counted once. Clones ranked in the top ten supply about 3.5% of the sample. The source material was peripheral blood. Receptors originate from a woman of 80 years or more with acute or convalescent COVID-19.

This clone has only one observation. CDR3 sequence reads: CASSGGTSGRAYNEQFF. In DNA form, the CDR3 reads TGTGCCAGTAGTGGTGGGACTAGCGGGAGGGCTTACAATGAGCAGTTCTTC. The V gene is TRBV19, the J gene TRBJ2-1; 16 nucleotides line up with TRBD2. In germline, CDR1 is LNHDA, CDR2 SQIVND (reference sequence). This CDR3 contains 17 residues. J was trimmed by 4 bases and V by 5 bases; bases with no gene match: 5.

The rearrangement joins TRBV19 to TRBJ2-3; TRBD1 is a possible D gene (6 bases). Germline-derived CDR1 and CDR2 are LNHDA and SQIVND (reference sequence). The CDR3 consists of 19 residues. Trimming stripped 2 bases from V and 0 bases from J, with 21 bases between. CDR3 DNA sequence: TGTGCCAGTAGTATAAGCGCAGGGGTCTCTTTTACTAGCACAGATACGCAGTATTTT. Translated: CASSISAGVSFTSTDTQYF.

The rearrangement joins TRBV6-5 to TRBJ1-3; TRBD1 is a possible D gene (6 bases). The CDR3 runs to 14 residues. V gave up 2 bases and J gave up 5 bases, with 10 bases separating them. Germline-derived CDR1 and CDR2 are MNHEY and SVGAGI. This CDR3 reads CASSYGTGRNTIYF. Here the CDR3 DNA reads TGTGCCAGCAGTTACGGAACAGGGCGAAACACCATATATTTT.

V and J are TRBV6-5 and TRBJ2-3; TRBD2 agrees at 7 bases. The V gene end was trimmed by 6 bases and the J gene end by 2 bases; junction bases not matched to a gene: 5. This CDR3 comprises 14 residues. From germline, CDR1 is MNHEY and CDR2 SVGAGI. The CDR3 DNA sequence: TGTGCCAGCAGGCGGACTAGTTCCACAGATACGCAGTATTTT. This codes for CASRRTSSTDTQYF.

This CDR3 reads CASTLLATETQYF. The CDR3 DNA follows: TGTGCCAGCACCCTACTAGCGACAGAGACCCAGTACTTC. The chain couples TRBV2 to TRBJ2-5; 7 bases match TRBD2. CDR3 size: 13 residues. Per germline, CDR1 SNHLY and CDR2 FYNNEI. The V segment lost 7 bases and the J segment 4 bases; nucleotides outside the gene matches: 6.

The chain couples TRBV7-9 to TRBJ2-7, with a tentative D call TRBD1 (6 bases). V was trimmed by 7 bases and J by 2 bases, leaving 18 bases between them. Germline CDR1 is SEHNR and CDR2 is FQNEAQ (reference sequence). The CDR3 has 15 residues. The CDR3 DNA reads TGTGCCAGCACTTTTTCCGGGACAAGGACCTACGAGCAGTACTTC. Protein sequence: CASTFSGTRTYEQYF. The variable domain in full, completed from reference TRBV7-9 and TRBJ2-7, reads DTGVSQNPRHKITKRGQNVTFRCDPISEHNRLYWYRQTLGQGPEFLTYFQNEAQLEKSRLLSDRFSAERPKGSFSTLEIQRTEQGDSAMYLCASTFSGTRTYEQYFGPGTRLTVT.

The J gene is TRBJ1-4, the V gene TRBV7-8; D is possibly TRBD1 (6 bases). Germline V gene data show CDR1 as SGHVS and CDR2 as FQNEAQ. V lost 5 bases to trimming and J lost 8 bases, with 15 bases between them. The CDR3 is 14 residues long. The CDR3 loop reads CASSARGIGEKLFF. CDR3 DNA sequence: TGTGCCAGCAGCGCCAGGGGCATCGGAGAAAAACTGTTTTTT.

The genes are TRBV4-2 and TRBJ2-1; 12 nucleotides match TRBD2. From germline, CDR1 is LGHNA and CDR2 YNFKEQ. Unmatched junction bases numbered 7, after V lost 5 bases and J lost 2 bases. The CDR3 sequence is 17 residues long. The CDR3 is CASSALAGGPTYNEQFF. CDR3 nucleotide sequence: TGTGCCAGCAGCGCACTAGCGGGGGGCCCTACCTACAATGAGCAGTTCTTC.

For the CDR3, the DNA is TGTGCCAGCAGCGAGGGTGAGCGGTCACCCCTCCACTTT. It is translated as CASSEGERSPLHF. The chain joins TRBV9 to TRBJ1-6; D gene ambiguous. Germline loops: CDR1 SGDLS, CDR2 YYNGEE. The CDR3 spans 13 residues. Trimming removed 3 bases from V and 10 bases from J, with 11 bases in between.

This clone occurred a few times. The genes are TRBV2 and TRBJ2-7, with 7 bases lining up with TRBD2. J was trimmed by 2 bases and V by 11 bases; bases with no gene match: 9. CDR1 and CDR2 from the germline V gene are SNHLY and FYNNEI. The CDR3 length is 13 residues. The CDR3 DNA is TGTGCCGTCCACCGCGGGGGTACCTACGAGCAGTACTTC. The encoded protein is CAVHRGGTYEQYF.

The rearrangement links TRBV13 to TRBJ2-7; tentative D call: TRBD1 (5 bases). The CDR3 is 12 amino acids. V gave up 4 bases and J gave up 8 bases, with 12 bases separating them. In germline, CDR1 is PRHDT, CDR2 FYEKMQ (reference sequence). The CDR3 here is CASSSSQAQQYF. For the CDR3, the DNA is TGTGCCAGCAGCTCGTCACAGGCTCAGCAGTACTTC.

The chain is built from TRBV7-2 and TRBJ2-5; weak D call: TRBD2 (6 bases). This CDR3 has 14 amino acids. Trimming left V 5 bases short and J 4 bases short, with 14 bases between. CDR1 is SGHTA and CDR2 is FQGNSA in the germline V gene. The CDR3: CASSTFPAGETQYF. The CDR3 DNA sequence: TGTGCCAGCAGCACCTTCCCAGCGGGAGAGACCCAGTACTTC.

This clone is a singleton in its sample. This sequence joins TRBV5-1 and TRBJ2-1, with D maybe TRBD2 (6 bases). The length of the CDR3 is 15 residues. Per the germline V gene, CDR1 is SGHRS and CDR2 is YFSETQ. Trimming left V 0 bases short and J 4 bases short, with 11 bases between. The CDR3: CASSLGAGHYNEQFF. The CDR3 coding sequence is TGCGCCAGCAGCTTGGGAGCGGGCCATTACAATGAGCAGTTCTTC.

This chain links TRBV9 with TRBJ2-2, with 8 bases identical to TRBD2. Germline trimming cut 0 bases from V and 1 base from J; bases unmatched to any gene: 2. This CDR3 comprises 16 residues. Per the germline V gene, CDR1 is SGDLS and CDR2 is YYNGEE. The DNA for the CDR3 is TGTGCCAGCAGCGTAGAAAGCGGGAGGAACACCGGGGAGCTGTTTTTT. Translation: CASSVESGRNTGELFF.

This sequence joins TRBV5-6 and TRBJ1-2, with TRBD1 as a possible D gene (5 bases). The germline V and J ends were trimmed by 1 base and 3 bases, with 13 bases remaining between them. Germline V gene lookup returns CDR1 SGHDT and CDR2 YYEEEE. The CDR3 contains 15 residues. The CDR3 reads CASSLQMQGYYGYTF. CDR3 bases: TGTGCCAGCAGCTTGCAGATGCAGGGCTACTATGGCTACACCTTC.

V usage is TRBV3-1 (or the pseudogene TRBV3-2) and J usage is TRBJ2-5; TRBD2 is a possible D gene (6 bases). This CDR3 is 16 amino acids long. The V gene lost 4 bases and the J gene lost 2 bases, with 17 bases spanning the gap. CDR1 and CDR2 (germline): LGHDT, YNNKEL (reference sequence). In nucleotides, the CDR3 is TGTGCCAGCAGCCGGCGGGGAGAGGGTTGGCAAGAGACCCAGTACTTC. It yields the protein CASSRRGEGWQETQYF.

This clone was seen a few times. The J gene is TRBJ2-3, the V gene TRBV7-6; TRBD1 aligns across 9 bases. The V gene's germline CDR1 is SGHVS and CDR2 FNYEAQ. CDR3 length: 15 residues. Trimming took 10 bases from V and 3 from J; bases not matched to a gene: 11. The CDR3 region has the DNA TGTGCCACTGCCCAGGGACAGGGACATACAGATACGCAGTATTTT. It translates to CATAQGQGHTDTQYF.

The chain employs TRBV6-5 and TRBJ2-3; D is perhaps TRBD2 (6 bases). CDR3 length: 15 amino acids. Germline V gene sequence: CDR1 MNHEY, CDR2 SVGAGI. The V end lost 6 bases, the J end lost 2 bases, and 15 bases lay between the germline ends. For the CDR3, the DNA is TGTGCCAGCAGGGTCGGTAGCGGCAACACAGATACGCAGTATTTT. Translated: CASRVGSGNTDTQYF.

This clone was found a few times. The chain employs TRBV19 and TRBJ1-5; D might be TRBD1 (6 bases). This CDR3 is built from 15 residues. Per germline, CDR1 LNHDA and CDR2 SQIVND (reference sequence). V lost 6 bases and J lost 1, with 13 bases in between. CDR3 loop: CASSQPGQSNQPQHF. DNA for the CDR3: TGTGCCAGTAGCCAACCAGGACAGAGCAATCAGCCCCAGCATTTT.

This chain links TRBV5-1 with TRBJ2-7; tentative D call: TRBD2 (5 bases). Germline V gene lookup returns CDR1 SGHRS and CDR2 YFSETQ. The CDR3 contains 15 residues. V was shortened by 3 bases and J by 6 bases, with 19 bases between the two germline ends. In nucleotides, the CDR3 is TGCGCCAGCAGCTCCGCACCCGCCAACGCGGGCGAGCAGTACTTC. It encodes CASSSAPANAGEQYF.

The genes are TRBV7-3 and TRBJ1-2, with a tentative D call TRBD1 (5 bases). CDR3 length equals 15 residues. Germline CDR1 and CDR2: SGHTA and FQGTGA. V lost 2 bases, J lost 2 bases, and 12 bases lay in between. Here the CDR3 reads CASSLLPGRNYGYTF. The CDR3 nucleotides are TGTGCCAGCAGCTTACTCCCAGGGCGGAACTATGGCTACACCTTC.

V is TRBV7-2 and J is TRBJ2-7; no firm D call. The CDR3 is made up of 12 amino acids. Germline V gene lookup returns CDR1 SGHTA and CDR2 FQGNSA. V was pared by 8 bases and J by 2 bases, with 10 bases between. The chain's CDR3 is CASGSLPYEQYF. CDR3 in DNA: TGTGCCAGCGGCTCCCTTCCCTACGAGCAGTACTTC.

The gene calls are TRBV2 and TRBJ1-2, with 12 bases that match TRBD1. The CDR3 has 14 amino acids. V lost 6 bases to trimming and J lost 3 bases; unmatched junction nucleotides: 2. Per germline, CDR1 SNHLY and CDR2 FYNNEI. Here the CDR3 DNA reads TGTGCCAGCAGCGGGGACAGGGGGCACTATGGCTACACCTTC. It yields the protein CASSGDRGHYGYTF.

The gene calls are TRBV5-1 and TRBJ1-6, with unresolved D. The CDR3 consists of 14 residues. V lost 2 bases, J lost 5 bases, and 8 bases lay in between. CDR1 and CDR2 from the germline V gene are SGHRS and YFSETQ. CDR3 DNA: TGCGCCAGCAGCTTCCGGGAAAATAATTCACCCCTCCACTTT. Protein: CASSFRENNSPLHF.